One T cell receptor beta chain is described in this entry. The table came from immunoSEQ multiplex PCR; TCRdb's copy has only in-frame clones and leaves some out. This sample has about 210,000 clones, with 70% to 90% found just once. This sample is drawn from a study of blood T cell repertoires in COVID-19. Looking at the study overall: The analysed material was cDNA or gDNA that came from T cells, B-cell-depleted T cells, or PBMCs.

Germline V gene data show CDR1 as MGHDK and CDR2 as SYGVNS. This CDR3 has 14 amino acids. Trimming removed 6 bases from V and 6 bases from J, with 14 bases in between. This rearrangement joins TRBV25-1 to TRBJ2-2; weak D call: TRBD2 (5 bases). The TCR originated in a woman over 75 with acute or convalescent COVID-19. The sequenced sample consisted of peripheral blood. The CDR3 region is CASRDSGLAGELFF. The CDR3 DNA is TGTGCCAGCAGGGATTCCGGACTGGCCGGGGAGCTGTTTTTT.